This TCR beta chain emerged from a study of response to subunit inactivated influenza vaccine (dated by TCRdb to between 2017 and 2018). Regarding the complete study: To follow how T cells responded to a trivalent subunit inactivated influenza vaccine, the researchers relied on deep quantitative profiling of the T cell receptor repertoire. The investigation overall reported the following: It was suggested by the authors that each seasonal influenza vaccination may recruit only a limited number of new T cells.

The count of this clonotype is one. No antigen is known for it. No much larger clone exists at a distance of one base, and base qualities are not known. A read on its own is weak evidence. Libraries came from RT-PCR. TCRdb records Illumina HiSeq 2500 as the sequencer. The public reads were quality trimmed at Q25 with fastp and then assembled into clones with MiXCR by TCRdb, keeping productive beta chains. Rows with one shared CDR3 protein collapse into an entry with the most common genes and DNA. A total of roughly 650,000 distinct CDR3 sequences appear in this sample, 15% to 19% of them only once. The top ten clones comprise roughly 10% of the sample. V drops 7 bases and J drops 5 bases, leaving 20 bases in between. In the germline V gene, CDR1 corresponds to SQVTM and CDR2 to ANQGSEA. Spanning cysteine to phenylalanine, the CDR3 consists of 14 amino acids. The kept DNA is CDR3 alone, 42 bases in frame from the first base.

The input for sequencing was PBMCs from blood, taken 11 to 12 days after vaccination. The sequence derives from a man aged 45 to 65 who received an inactivated influenza vaccine. Donor details come from another sample of the same person, matched by shared clones. This chain is built from TRBV29-1 and TRBJ2-5; no D segment can be confidently identified. This receptor has the CDR3 CSALYRPKGETQYF. The nucleotide sequence reads as follows: TGCAGCGCCCTTTACCGGCCTAAAGGGGAGACCCAGTACTTC.